This paragraph reports one T cell receptor beta chain. The data originate from a study of shared clonotypes between healthy human individuals. Per germline, CDR1 ENHRY and CDR2 SYGVKD. CDR3 size: 11 residues. V was pared by 7 bases and J by 6 bases, with 10 bases between. It was CD45RO-negative cells, positively selected for CCR7, that made up naive CD8 cells, with terminally differentiated effector memory CD45RA+ cells excluded. Libraries were prepared by immunoSEQ multiplex PCR; TCRdb keeps only in-frame clonotypes and omits some of them. The profile shows under 2,000,000 clones, about 95% of them singletons.

Material: naive CD8+ T cells sorted from blood. The chain carries TRBV10-3 and TRBJ2-7; D is possibly TRBD2 (5 bases). This clonotype was sampled from a man younger than 35 in good health. This CDR3 reads CAIKEDFEQYF. Written as DNA, the CDR3 is TGTGCCATCAAGGAGGATTTCGAGCAGTACTTC.